This paragraph covers one TCR beta chain sequence. No antigen is known for it. The data were taken from a study of T cell repertoires in cytomegalovirus infection. Study summary: Evidence of both CMV infection and a matching HLA type came from public TCR beta signatures. Broader study findings: Cumulative frequency (of public TCR beta family members) identified carriers of CMV plus the relevant HLA.

MiXCR, run by TCRdb on the reads, gives a single entry per CDR3 protein. The sample carries 650,000 to 900,000 distinct CDR3 sequences, about 29% recorded once. The V and J ends lost 5 bases and 6 bases respectively, with 13 bases between them. Germline CDR1 reads SQVTM; CDR2 reads ANQGSEA. This CDR3 spans 12 amino acids. This chain links TRBV29-1 with TRBJ1-1; possible D gene TRBD1, 6 bases. This receptor was taken from a human donor in good health (CMV status not recorded). Some clones in this sample may be carry-over from other donors' samples. The material was cultured CD8+ T cells from PBMCs, obtained from culture after CMV antigen stimulation. The CDR3 DNA follows: TGCAGCGTTTGGGGCAGGGGCTCTGAAGCTTTCTTT. It specifies CSVWGRGSEAFF.